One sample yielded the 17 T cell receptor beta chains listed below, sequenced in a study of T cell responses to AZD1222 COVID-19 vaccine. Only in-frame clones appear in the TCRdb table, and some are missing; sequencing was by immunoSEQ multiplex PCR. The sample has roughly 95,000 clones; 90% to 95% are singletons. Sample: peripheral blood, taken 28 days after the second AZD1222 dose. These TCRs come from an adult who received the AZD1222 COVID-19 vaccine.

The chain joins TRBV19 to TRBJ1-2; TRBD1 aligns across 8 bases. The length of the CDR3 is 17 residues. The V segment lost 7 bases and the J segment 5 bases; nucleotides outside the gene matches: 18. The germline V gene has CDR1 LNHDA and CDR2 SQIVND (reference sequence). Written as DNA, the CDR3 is TGTGCCAGTACCTCAGGGATTTTTGACAGGGGAGAGTATGGCTACACCTTC. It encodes CASTSGIFDRGEYGYTF.

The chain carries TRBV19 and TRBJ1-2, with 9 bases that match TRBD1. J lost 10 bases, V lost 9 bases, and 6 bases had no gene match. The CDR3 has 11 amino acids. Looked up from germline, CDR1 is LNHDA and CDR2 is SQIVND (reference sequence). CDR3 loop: CASHRGRIYTF. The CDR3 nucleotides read TGTGCCAGCCACAGGGGGCGGATCTACACCTTC.

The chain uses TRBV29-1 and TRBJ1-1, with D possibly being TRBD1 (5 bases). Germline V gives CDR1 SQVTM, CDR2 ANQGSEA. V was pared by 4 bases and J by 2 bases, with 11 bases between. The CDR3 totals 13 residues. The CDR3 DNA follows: TGCAGCGTTGGACAGCAAAGCAACACTGAAGCTTTCTTT. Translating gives CSVGQQSNTEAFF.

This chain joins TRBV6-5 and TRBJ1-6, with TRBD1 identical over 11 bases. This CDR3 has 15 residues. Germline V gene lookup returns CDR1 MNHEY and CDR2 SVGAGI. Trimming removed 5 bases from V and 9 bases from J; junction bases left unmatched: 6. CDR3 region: CASSSGQGASSPLHF. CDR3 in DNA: TGTGCCAGCAGTAGCGGACAGGGGGCAAGTTCACCCCTCCACTTT.

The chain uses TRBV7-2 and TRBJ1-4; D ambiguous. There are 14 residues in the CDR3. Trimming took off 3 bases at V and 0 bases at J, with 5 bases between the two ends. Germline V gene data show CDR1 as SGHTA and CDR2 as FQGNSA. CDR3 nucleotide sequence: TGTGCCAGCAGCTTCGACGCAACTAATGAAAAACTGTTTTTT. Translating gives CASSFDATNEKLFF.

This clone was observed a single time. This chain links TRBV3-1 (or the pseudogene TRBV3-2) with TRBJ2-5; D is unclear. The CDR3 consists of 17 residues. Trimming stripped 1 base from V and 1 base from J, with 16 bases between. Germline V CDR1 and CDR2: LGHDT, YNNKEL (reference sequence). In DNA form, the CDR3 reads TGTGCCAGCAGCCAAGCCCCCACCGTGGGCCCCCAAGAGACCCAGTACTTC. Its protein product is CASSQAPTVGPQETQYF.

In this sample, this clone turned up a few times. As DNA, the CDR3 is TGTGCCAGCAGCCGAACAGATACGAACACTGAAGCTTTCTTT. The encoded protein is CASSRTDTNTEAFF. The genes are TRBV3-1 (or the pseudogene TRBV3-2) and TRBJ1-1; D call uncertain. Trimming left V 4 bases short and J 1 base short, with 10 bases between. CDR1 LGHDT and CDR2 YNNKEL come from the germline V gene (reference sequence). There are 14 residues in the CDR3.

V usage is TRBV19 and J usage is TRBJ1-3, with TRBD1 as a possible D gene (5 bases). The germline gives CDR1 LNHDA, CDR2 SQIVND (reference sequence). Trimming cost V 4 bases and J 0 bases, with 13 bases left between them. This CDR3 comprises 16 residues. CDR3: CASSTRQISSGNTIYF. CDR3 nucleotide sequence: TGTGCCAGTAGTACCCGACAGATAAGCTCTGGAAACACCATATATTTT.

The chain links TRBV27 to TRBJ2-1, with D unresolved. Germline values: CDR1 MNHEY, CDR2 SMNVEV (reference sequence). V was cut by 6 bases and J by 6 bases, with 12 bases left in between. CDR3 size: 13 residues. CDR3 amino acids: CASRPRARNEQFF. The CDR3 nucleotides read TGTGCCAGCAGGCCTAGAGCTCGCAATGAGCAGTTCTTC.

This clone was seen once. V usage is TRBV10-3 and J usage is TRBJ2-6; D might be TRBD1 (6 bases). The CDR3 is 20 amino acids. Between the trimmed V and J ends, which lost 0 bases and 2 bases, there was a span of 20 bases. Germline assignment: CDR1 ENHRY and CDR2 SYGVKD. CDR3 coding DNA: TGTGCCATCAGTGAGTCGGAAGGGGGAAAACCTAGACCTGGGGCCAACGTCCTGACTTTC. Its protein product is CAISESEGGKPRPGANVLTF.

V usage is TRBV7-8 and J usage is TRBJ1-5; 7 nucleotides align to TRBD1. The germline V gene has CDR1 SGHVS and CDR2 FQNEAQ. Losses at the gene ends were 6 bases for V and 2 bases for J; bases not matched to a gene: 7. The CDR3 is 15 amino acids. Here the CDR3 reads CASSLDRVRNQPQHF. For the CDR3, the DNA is TGTGCCAGCAGTCTCGACAGGGTCCGCAATCAGCCCCAGCATTTT.

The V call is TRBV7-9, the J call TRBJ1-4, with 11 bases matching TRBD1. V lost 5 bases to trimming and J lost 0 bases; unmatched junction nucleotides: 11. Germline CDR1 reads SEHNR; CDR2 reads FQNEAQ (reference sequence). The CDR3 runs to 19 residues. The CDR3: CASSMPRDRGIATNEKLFF. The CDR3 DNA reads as TGTGCCAGCAGCATGCCCAGGGACAGGGGGATCGCAACTAATGAAAAACTGTTTTTT.

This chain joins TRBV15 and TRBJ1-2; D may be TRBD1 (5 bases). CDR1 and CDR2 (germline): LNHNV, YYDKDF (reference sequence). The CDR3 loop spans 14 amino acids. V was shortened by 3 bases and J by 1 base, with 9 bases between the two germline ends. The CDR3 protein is CATSRETVNYGYTF. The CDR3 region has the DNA TGTGCCACCAGCAGGGAGACAGTTAACTATGGCTACACCTTC.

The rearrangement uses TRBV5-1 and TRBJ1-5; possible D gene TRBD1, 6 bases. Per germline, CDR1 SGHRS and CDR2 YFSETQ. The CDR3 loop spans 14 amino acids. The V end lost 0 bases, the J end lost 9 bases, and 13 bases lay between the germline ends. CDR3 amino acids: CASSLAGAPGPQHF. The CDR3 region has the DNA TGCGCCAGCAGCTTGGCAGGGGCCCCAGGGCCCCAGCATTTT.

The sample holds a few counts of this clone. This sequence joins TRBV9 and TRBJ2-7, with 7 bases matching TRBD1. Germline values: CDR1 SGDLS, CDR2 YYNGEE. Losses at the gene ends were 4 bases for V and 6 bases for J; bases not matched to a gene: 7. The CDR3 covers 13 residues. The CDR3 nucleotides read TGTGCCAGCAGCCCAGGGGGACCCCTCGAGCAGTACTTC. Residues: CASSPGGPLEQYF.

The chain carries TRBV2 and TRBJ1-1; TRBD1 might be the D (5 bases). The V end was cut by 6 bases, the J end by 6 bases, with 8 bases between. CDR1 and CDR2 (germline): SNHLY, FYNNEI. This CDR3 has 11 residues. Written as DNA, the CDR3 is TGTGCCAGCAGAGAGGGACCTGAAGCTTTCTTT. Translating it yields CASREGPEAFF.

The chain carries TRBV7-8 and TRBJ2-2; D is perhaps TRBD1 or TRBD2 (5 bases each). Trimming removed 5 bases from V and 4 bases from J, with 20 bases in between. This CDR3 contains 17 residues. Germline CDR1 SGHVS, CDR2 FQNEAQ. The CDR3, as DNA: TGTGCCAGCAGCCCCCGGGCGCCAGGGAGCGCCACCGGGGAGCTGTTTTTT. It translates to CASSPRAPGSATGELFF. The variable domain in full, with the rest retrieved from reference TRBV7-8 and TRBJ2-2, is GAGVSQSPRYKVAKRGQDVALRCDPISGHVSLFWYQQALGQGPEFLTYFQNEAQLDKSGLPSDRFFAERPEGSVSTLKIQRTQQEDSAVYLCASSPRAPGSATGELFFGEGSRLTVL.